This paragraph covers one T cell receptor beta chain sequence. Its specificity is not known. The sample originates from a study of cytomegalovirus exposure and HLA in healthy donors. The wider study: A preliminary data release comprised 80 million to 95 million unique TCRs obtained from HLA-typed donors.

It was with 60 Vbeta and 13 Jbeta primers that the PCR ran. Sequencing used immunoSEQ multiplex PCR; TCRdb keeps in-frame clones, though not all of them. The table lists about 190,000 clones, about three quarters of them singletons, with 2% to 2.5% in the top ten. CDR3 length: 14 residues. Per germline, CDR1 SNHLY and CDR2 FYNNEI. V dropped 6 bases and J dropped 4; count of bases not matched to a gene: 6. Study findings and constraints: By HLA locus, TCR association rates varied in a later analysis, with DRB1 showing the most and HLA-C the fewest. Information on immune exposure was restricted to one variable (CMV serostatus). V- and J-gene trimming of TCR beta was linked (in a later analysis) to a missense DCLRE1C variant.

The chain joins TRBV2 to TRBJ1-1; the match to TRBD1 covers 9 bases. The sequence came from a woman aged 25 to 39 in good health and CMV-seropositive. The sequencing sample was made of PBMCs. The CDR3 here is CASRGTGRSTEAFF. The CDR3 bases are TGTGCCAGCAGGGGGACAGGGCGTAGCACTGAAGCTTTCTTT.